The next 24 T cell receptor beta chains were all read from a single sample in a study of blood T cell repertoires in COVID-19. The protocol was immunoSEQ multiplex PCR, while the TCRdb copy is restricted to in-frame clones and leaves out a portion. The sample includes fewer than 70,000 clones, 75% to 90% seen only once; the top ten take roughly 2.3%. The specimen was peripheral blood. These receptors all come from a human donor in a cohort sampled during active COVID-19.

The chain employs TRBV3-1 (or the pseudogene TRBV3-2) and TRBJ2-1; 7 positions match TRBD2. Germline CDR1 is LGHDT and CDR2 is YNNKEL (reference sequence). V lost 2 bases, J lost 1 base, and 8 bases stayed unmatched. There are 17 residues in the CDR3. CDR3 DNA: TGTGCCAGCAGCCAATTTGGGGGAGGGCTATCCTACAATGAGCAGTTCTTC. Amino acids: CASSQFGGGLSYNEQFF.

Written as DNA, the CDR3 is TGCGCCAGCAGCCAAGCTCCAGGACAAGAGCAGTTCTTC. This translates into CASSQAPGQEQFF. This chain uses TRBV4-3 with TRBJ2-1; TRBD1 is a possible D gene (5 bases). The V end was cut by 1 base, the J end by 10 bases, with 11 bases between. CDR3 length equals 13 residues. Germline V lookup: CDR1 LGHNA, CDR2 YSLEER.

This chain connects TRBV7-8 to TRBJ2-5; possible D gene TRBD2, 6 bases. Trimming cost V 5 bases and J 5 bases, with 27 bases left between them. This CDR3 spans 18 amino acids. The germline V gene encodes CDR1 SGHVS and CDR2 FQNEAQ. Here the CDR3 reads CASSPTRASSAGRETQYF. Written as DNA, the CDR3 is TGTGCCAGCAGCCCCACCCGGGCCTCTAGCGCCGGAAGGGAGACCCAGTACTTC.

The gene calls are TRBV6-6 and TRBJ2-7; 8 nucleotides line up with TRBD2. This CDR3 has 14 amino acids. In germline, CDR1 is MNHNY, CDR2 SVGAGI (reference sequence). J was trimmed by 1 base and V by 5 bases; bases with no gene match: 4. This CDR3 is CASSPVAGSYEQYF. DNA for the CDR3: TGTGCCAGCAGTCCGGTAGCGGGATCCTACGAGCAGTACTTC.

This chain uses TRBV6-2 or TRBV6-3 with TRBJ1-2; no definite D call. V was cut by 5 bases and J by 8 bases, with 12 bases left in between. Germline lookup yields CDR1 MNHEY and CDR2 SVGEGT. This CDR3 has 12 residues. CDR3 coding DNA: TGTGCCAGCAGTCAAATGCGCGGGGGCTACACCTTC. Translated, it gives CASSQMRGGYTF.

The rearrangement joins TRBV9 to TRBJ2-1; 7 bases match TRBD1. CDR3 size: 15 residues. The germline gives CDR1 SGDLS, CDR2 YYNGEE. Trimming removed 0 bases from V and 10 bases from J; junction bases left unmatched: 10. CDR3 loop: CASSVEGRGSGEQFF. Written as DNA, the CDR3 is TGTGCCAGCAGCGTAGAGGGCAGGGGGTCAGGCGAGCAGTTCTTC. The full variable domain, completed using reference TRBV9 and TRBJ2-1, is DSGVTQTPKHLITATGQRVTLRCSPRSGDLSVYWYQQSLDQGLQFLIQYYNGEERAKGNILERFSAQQFPDLHSELNLSSLELGDSALYFCASSVEGRGSGEQFFGPGTRLTVL.

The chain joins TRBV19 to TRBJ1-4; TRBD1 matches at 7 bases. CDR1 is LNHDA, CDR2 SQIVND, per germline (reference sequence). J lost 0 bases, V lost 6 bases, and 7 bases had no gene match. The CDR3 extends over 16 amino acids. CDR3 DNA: TGTGCCAGTAGATGGGGGACAGATTCAACTAATGAAAAACTGTTTTTT. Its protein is CASRWGTDSTNEKLFF.

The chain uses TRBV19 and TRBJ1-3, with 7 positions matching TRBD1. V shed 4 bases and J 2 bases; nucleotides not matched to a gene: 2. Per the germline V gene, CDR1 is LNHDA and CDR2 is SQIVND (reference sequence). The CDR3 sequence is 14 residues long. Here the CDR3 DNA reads TGTGCCAGTAGTACAGGGGGACCTGGAAACACCATATATTTT. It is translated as CASSTGGPGNTIYF.

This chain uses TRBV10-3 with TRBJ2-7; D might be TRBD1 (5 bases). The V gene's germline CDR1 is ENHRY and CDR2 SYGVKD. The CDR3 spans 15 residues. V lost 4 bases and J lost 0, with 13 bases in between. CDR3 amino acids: CAISGQIMSSYEQYF. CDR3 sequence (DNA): TGTGCCATCAGTGGACAGATCATGAGCTCCTACGAGCAGTACTTC.

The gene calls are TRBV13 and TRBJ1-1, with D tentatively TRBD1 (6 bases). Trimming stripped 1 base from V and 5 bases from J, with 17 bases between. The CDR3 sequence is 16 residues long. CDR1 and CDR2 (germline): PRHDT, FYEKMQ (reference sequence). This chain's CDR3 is CASSLAGTGRGTEAFF. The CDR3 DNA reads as TGTGCCAGCAGCTTAGCCGGGACGGGAAGGGGGACTGAAGCTTTCTTT.

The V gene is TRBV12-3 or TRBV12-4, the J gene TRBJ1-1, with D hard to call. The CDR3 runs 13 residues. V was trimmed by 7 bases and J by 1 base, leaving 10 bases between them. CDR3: CASNPEGNTEAFF. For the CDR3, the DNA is TGTGCCAGCAATCCCGAGGGGAACACTGAAGCTTTCTTT.

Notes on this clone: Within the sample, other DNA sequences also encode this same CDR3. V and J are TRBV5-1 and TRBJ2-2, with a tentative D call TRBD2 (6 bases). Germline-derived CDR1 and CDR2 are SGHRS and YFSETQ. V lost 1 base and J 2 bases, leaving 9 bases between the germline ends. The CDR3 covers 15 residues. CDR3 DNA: TGCGCCAGCAGCTTGAGGAGGGATAACACCGGGGAGCTGTTTTTT. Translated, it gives CASSLRRDNTGELFF.

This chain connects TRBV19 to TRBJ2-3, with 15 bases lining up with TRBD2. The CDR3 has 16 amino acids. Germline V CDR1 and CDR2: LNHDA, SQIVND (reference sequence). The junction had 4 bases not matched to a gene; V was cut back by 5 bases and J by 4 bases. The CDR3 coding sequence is TGTGCCAGTAGTTCCGGACTAGCGGGGGGGCCAGATACGCAGTATTTT. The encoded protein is CASSSGLAGGPDTQYF.

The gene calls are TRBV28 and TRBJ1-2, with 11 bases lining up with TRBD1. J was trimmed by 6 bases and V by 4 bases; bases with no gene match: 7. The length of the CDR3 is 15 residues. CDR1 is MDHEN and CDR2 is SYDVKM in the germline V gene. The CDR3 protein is CASSSGQGAGNGYTF. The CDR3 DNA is TGTGCCAGCAGTTCTGGACAGGGGGCAGGTAATGGCTACACCTTC.

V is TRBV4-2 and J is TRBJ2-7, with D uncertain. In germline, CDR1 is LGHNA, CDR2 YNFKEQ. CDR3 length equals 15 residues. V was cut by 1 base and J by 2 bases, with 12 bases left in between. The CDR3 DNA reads TGTGCCAGCAGCCAAGGTTTTTCCCAGACCTACGAGCAGTACTTC. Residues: CASSQGFSQTYEQYF.

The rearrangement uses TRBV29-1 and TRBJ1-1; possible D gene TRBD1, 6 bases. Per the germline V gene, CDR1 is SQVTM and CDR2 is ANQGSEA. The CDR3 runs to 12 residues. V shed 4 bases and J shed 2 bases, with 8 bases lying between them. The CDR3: CSVGQANTEAFF. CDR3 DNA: TGCAGCGTTGGACAGGCCAACACTGAAGCTTTCTTT. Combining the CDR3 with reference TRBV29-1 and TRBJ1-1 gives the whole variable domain SAVISQKPSRDICQRGTSLTIQCQVDSQVTMMFWYRQQPGQSLTLIATANQGSEATYESGFVIDKFPISRPNLTFSTLTVSNMSPEDSSIYLCSVGQANTEAFFGQGTRLTVV.

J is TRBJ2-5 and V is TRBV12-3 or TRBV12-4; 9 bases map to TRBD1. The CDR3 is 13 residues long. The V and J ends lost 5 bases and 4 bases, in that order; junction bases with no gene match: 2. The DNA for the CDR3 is TGTGCCAGCAGTCGGGACAGGGCAGAGACCCAGTACTTC. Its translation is CASSRDRAETQYF.

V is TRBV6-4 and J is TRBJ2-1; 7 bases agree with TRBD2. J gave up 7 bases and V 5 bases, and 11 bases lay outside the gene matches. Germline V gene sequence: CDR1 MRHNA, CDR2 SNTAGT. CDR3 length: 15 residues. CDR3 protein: CASSREVIGLNEQFF. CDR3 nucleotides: TGTGCCAGCAGTCGGGAGGTGATTGGGTTAAATGAGCAGTTCTTC.

The CDR3 loop reads CASSPAGGAGRGEQFF. The CDR3 DNA reads as TGTGCCAGCAGCCCCGCCGGGGGAGCGGGCCGAGGGGAGCAGTTCTTC. V is TRBV7-2 and J is TRBJ2-1, with D possibly being TRBD2 (6 bases). This CDR3 comprises 16 residues. The germline V and J ends were trimmed by 5 bases and 10 bases, with 24 bases remaining between them. The germline gives CDR1 SGHTA, CDR2 FQGNSA.

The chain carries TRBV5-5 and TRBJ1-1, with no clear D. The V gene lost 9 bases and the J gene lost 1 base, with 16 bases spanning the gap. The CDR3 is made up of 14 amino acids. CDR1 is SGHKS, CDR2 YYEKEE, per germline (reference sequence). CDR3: CATSEAGRNTEAFF. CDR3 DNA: TGTGCCACCTCGGAGGCGGGTAGGAACACTGAAGCTTTCTTT.

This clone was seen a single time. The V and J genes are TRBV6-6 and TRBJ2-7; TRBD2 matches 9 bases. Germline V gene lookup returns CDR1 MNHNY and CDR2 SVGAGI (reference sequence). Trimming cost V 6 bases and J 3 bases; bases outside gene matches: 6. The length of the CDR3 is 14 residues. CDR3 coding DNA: TGTGCCAGCAGACTTAGCGGGGGACTCTACGAGCAGTACTTC. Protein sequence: CASRLSGGLYEQYF.

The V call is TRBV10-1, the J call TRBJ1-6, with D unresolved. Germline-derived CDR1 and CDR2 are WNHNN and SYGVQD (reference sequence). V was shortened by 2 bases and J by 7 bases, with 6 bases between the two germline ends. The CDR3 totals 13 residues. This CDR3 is CASSETGNSPLHF. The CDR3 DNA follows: TGCGCCAGCAGTGAGACGGGGAATTCACCCCTCCACTTT.

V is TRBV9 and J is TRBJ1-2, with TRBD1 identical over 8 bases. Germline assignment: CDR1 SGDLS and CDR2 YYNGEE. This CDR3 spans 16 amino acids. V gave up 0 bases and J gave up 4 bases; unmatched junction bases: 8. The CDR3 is CASSVAGQGLGYGYTF. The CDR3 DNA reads TGTGCCAGCAGCGTAGCTGGACAGGGCCTGGGCTATGGCTACACCTTC.

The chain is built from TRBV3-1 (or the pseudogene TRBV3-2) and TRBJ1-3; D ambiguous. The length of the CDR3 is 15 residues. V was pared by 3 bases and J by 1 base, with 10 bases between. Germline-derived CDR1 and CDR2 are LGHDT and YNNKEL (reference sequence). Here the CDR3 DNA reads TGTGCCAGCAGCCACGGGAGCTTTTCTGGAAACACCATATATTTT. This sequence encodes CASSHGSFSGNTIYF.